Reported below is one T cell receptor (beta chain). Its target is not known. This specimen belongs to a study of T cell repertoires in cytomegalovirus infection. Study overall: Public TCR beta signature analysis indicated the presence of both CMV infection and matching HLA type.

TCRdb re-derived calls from the reads in MiXCR, one entry per CDR3 protein. The sample consists of some 350,000 distinct CDR3 sequences, about 28% of them appearing once. The study's findings and limits: The ex vivo response was dominated by HLA-C-restricted CMV-specific TCR beta clonotypes. Public TCR beta family frequency separated CMV-and-HLA carriers, including in an independent cohort.

The origin of this receptor is a human donor in good health (CMV status not recorded). Some clones in this sample may be carry-over from other donors' samples. The source was cultured PBMCs, collected from culture after CMV antigen stimulation.

CDR3 in amino acids: CSARDNAIQENTF. CDR3 DNA: TGCAGTGCTAGAGATAACGCAATACAGGAAAACACCTTC. The chain links TRBV20-1 to TRBJ1-2, with a possible D match to TRBD1 (5 bases). Germline CDR1 and CDR2: DFQATT and SNEGSKA (reference sequence). The CDR3 extends over 13 amino acids. Trimming stripped 0 bases from V and 12 bases from J, with 17 bases between.